This passage covers 20 T cell receptor beta chains from one sample sequenced in a study of Tregs in tolerant kidney transplant recipients. Produced via immunoSEQ multiplex PCR; TCRdb's table is partial and in-frame only. The sample's table shows 15,000 or so clones. Mixed chimerism was transient after nonmyeloablative marrow transplants from related graft donors. The specimen comprised CD8+ T cells from blood (PBMCs), sampled 6 months after the transplant. These receptors were obtained from a human patient who received a combined kidney and bone marrow transplant. Some of these T cells may belong to the graft donor.

Details on this clone: The CDR3 extends 3 residues past the end of the read, so its final part is completed from the germline J gene. The J gene is TRBJ1-2, the V gene TRBV19; no definite D call. Germline CDR1 is LNHDA and CDR2 is SQIVND (reference sequence). This CDR3 is 16 amino acids long. The CDR3 bases that were read are TGTGCCAGTAGTATAGCGGCGGGATCCGGCTACAATGAC. Protein: CASSIAAGSGYND. The whole CDR3 reads CASSIAAGSGYNDYTF.

The covered CDR3 bases are TGTGCCAGCAGCTTCGGGCAGGGGACAAATCAGCCC. Translating it yields CASSFGQGTNQP. In full, the CDR3 is CASSFGQGTNQPQHF. The genes are TRBV5-5 and TRBJ1-5, with a weak D call TRBD1 (6 bases). The read ends 3 residues before the CDR3 terminus; that terminus is restored from the germline J gene. The CDR3 length is 15 residues. Trimming removed 2 bases at V and 4 bases at J, with 13 bases between. The germline V gene has CDR1 SGHKS and CDR2 YYEKEE (reference sequence).

Comments on this clone: The read halts 3 residues ahead of the CDR3 end, with the missing end drawn from the germline J gene. The chain is built from TRBV5-6 and TRBJ2-5; 9 nucleotides agree with TRBD2. J gave up 4 bases and V 0 bases, and 4 bases lay outside the gene matches. Germline CDR1 SGHDT, CDR2 YYEEEE. The CDR3 has 15 residues. The part of the CDR3 DNA that was read is TGTGCCAGCAGCTTGGCCGCTAGCGGGATAGAGACC. Translated, it gives CASSLAASGIET. The CDR3 in its entirety is CASSLAASGIETQYF.

A note on this clone: The CDR3 end lies 3 residues beyond the end of the read and is filled in from the germline J gene. The V call is TRBV6-2 or TRBV6-3, the J call TRBJ2-3, with 8 nucleotides matching TRBD2. Germline V CDR1 and CDR2: MNHEY, SVGEGT. This CDR3 comprises 15 residues. The V and J ends lost 2 bases and 1 base, in that order; junction bases with no gene match: 2. CDR3 loop: CASSYPTSGTDTQYF. The sequenced CDR3 bases are TGTGCCAGCAGTTACCCGACTAGCGGCACAGATACG.

In the case of this clone: The read ends 3 residues before the CDR3 terminus; that terminus is restored from the germline J gene. This chain joins TRBV19 and TRBJ1-2; TRBD1 is a possible D gene (5 bases). The CDR3 runs 14 residues. The germline CDR1 and CDR2 sequences are LNHDA and SQIVND (reference sequence). Trimming took 7 bases from V and 4 from J, leaving 16 bases between them. CDR3 residues: CASNPAGMGYGYTF. Partial CDR3 DNA: TGTGCCAGTAACCCGGCAGGGATGGGCTATGGC. The full variable domain, completed using reference TRBV19 and TRBJ1-2, is DGGITQSPKYLFRKEGQNVTLSCEQNLNHDAMYWYRQDPGQGLRLIYYSQIVNDFQKGDIAEGYSVSREKKESFPLTVTSAQKNPTAFYLCASNPAGMGYGYTFGSGTRLTVV.

For this clone: Sequencing ends 3 residues short of the CDR3 end; the germline J gene provides the rest. This chain uses TRBV20-1 with TRBJ1-2; TRBD1 matches 7 bases. This CDR3 region has 15 residues. Germline V gene sequence: CDR1 DFQATT, CDR2 SNEGSKA (reference sequence). With V trimmed by 4 bases and J by 4 bases, 12 bases remained unmatched. The covered CDR3 bases are TGCAGTGCTAATCATCCGGACAGGCCGATCTATGGC. Protein: CSANHPDRPIYG. The entire CDR3 protein is CSANHPDRPIYGYTF.

About this clone itself: The read terminates 3 residues ahead of where the CDR3 ends, so the germline J gene completes it. This chain uses TRBV11-2 with TRBJ1-3; no clear D gene. The CDR3 has 14 amino acids. Germline lookup yields CDR1 SGHAT and CDR2 FQNNGV. Trimming pared 5 bases from V and 2 bases from J, leaving 10 bases between. CDR3 region: CASSLHAAGNTIYF. The part of the CDR3 DNA that was read is TGTGCCAGCAGCCTTCACGCAGCTGGAAACACC.

Points on this clone: Read data end 3 residues before the CDR3 end; the end is taken from the germline J gene. The rearrangement uses TRBV20-1 and TRBJ2-3; 15 bases fit TRBD2. J lost 5 bases, V lost 3 bases, and 12 bases had no gene match. The germline CDR1 and CDR2 sequences are DFQATT and SNEGSKA (reference sequence). The CDR3 runs 18 residues. This chain's CDR3 is CSARPPWTSGGAGDTQYF. The sequenced CDR3 bases are TGCAGTGCTAGGCCCCCCTGGACTAGCGGGGGGGCGGGAGATACG.

Turning to this clone: The CDR3 extends 3 residues past the end of the read, so its final part is completed from the germline J gene. The chain recombines TRBV4-1 with TRBJ2-7, with no clear D. CDR1 MGHRA and CDR2 YSYEKL come from the germline V gene. CDR3 size: 16 residues. V lost 2 bases and J lost 2, with 16 bases in between. The sequenced CDR3 bases are TGCGCCAGCAGCCAAACTCTTCTGGCAGGAACCTACGAG. It yields the protein CASSQTLLAGTYE. The CDR3 as a whole reads CASSQTLLAGTYEQYF.

As regards this clone: The CDR3 is cut off 3 residues early in the read; its end comes from the germline J gene. The J gene is TRBJ1-5, the V gene TRBV2; 10 bases match TRBD1. The CDR3 runs 15 residues. CDR1 SNHLY and CDR2 FYNNEI come from the germline V gene. Trimming at V came to 4 bases and at J to 6 bases, leaving 6 bases not matched to a gene. The sequenced CDR3 bases are TGTGCCAGCAGTGCCGACAGGGGGCGTCCTCAGCCC. Its protein product is CASSADRGRPQP. The CDR3 in its entirety is CASSADRGRPQPQHF.

Remarks on this clone: The read stops 3 residues short of the end of the CDR3; the missing end is completed from the germline J gene. The chain couples TRBV30 to TRBJ2-2; maybe TRBD2 (6 bases). Germline CDR1 GTSNPN, CDR2 SVGIG (reference sequence). The CDR3 is made up of 17 amino acids. The sequenced part of the CDR3 DNA is TGTGCCTGGAGCCGGTCGCGGGCGGGGAGAGGGGCCAACGTG. Translated, it gives CAWSRSRAGRGANV. The complete CDR3 reads CAWSRSRAGRGANVLFF.

Note on this clone: The read finishes 3 residues shy of the CDR3 end, and the germline J gene is used to complete it. V and J are TRBV7-9 and TRBJ1-2, with TRBD1 matching over 8 bases. The CDR3 is 15 amino acids. In germline, CDR1 is SEHNR, CDR2 FQNEAQ (reference sequence). The covered CDR3 bases are TGTGCCAGCAGCTCTTCAGGACAGGGAAGGTACGAC. It is translated as CASSSSGQGRYD. From start to end, the CDR3 is CASSSSGQGRYDYTF.

The sequenced CDR3 bases are TGTGCCAGCAGCTTAGCCGGGGGTAGGACTGAA. Its protein product is CASSLAGGRTE. The whole CDR3 sequence reads CASSLAGGRTEAFF. The rearrangement joins TRBV7-2 to TRBJ1-1, with a weak D call TRBD1 (5 bases). The read terminates 3 residues ahead of where the CDR3 ends, so the germline J gene completes it. V was trimmed by 0 bases and J by 5 bases, leaving 10 bases between them. Germline CDR1 reads SGHTA; CDR2 reads FQGNSA. The CDR3 runs 14 residues.

CDR3 bases read: TGTGCCAGCAGTGAATTTAGCCAGCCG. As protein: CASSEFSQP. From start to end, the CDR3 is CASSEFSQPQYF. The chain is built from TRBV6-1 and TRBJ2-3; D remains ambiguous. The read gets to within 3 residues of the CDR3 end, and the germline J gene fills in the rest. Germline lookup yields CDR1 MNHNS and CDR2 SASEGT. This CDR3 is built from 12 residues.

Concerning this clone itself: The CDR3 end lies 3 residues beyond the end of the read and is filled in from the germline J gene. The rearrangement uses TRBV2 and TRBJ1-2; no reliable D call. Germline CDR1 SNHLY, CDR2 FYNNEI. This CDR3 is built from 11 residues. CDR3 DNA (partial): TGTGCCAGCAGATCGGGGAGACGC. Amino acids: CASRSGRR. The full CDR3 protein reads CASRSGRRYTF.

CDR3 amino acids: CASSSLASESYNEQFF. The CDR3 DNA, read in part, is TGTGCCAGCAGTTCCCTAGCGAGCGAGTCCTACAATGAG. The chain uses TRBV6-2 or TRBV6-3 and TRBJ2-1; D is perhaps TRBD2 (6 bases). Read coverage stops 3 residues before the CDR3 terminus; the germline J gene supplies the remainder. Trimming took 4 bases from V and 1 from J, leaving 14 bases between them. This CDR3 region has 16 residues. CDR1 and CDR2 from the germline V gene are MNHEY and SVGEGT.

About this clone: The CDR3 end falls 3 residues outside the read, so it is completed with the germline J gene. V is TRBV19 and J is TRBJ2-2; TRBD1 aligns across 7 bases. The CDR3 is made up of 16 amino acids. Trimming at V came to 7 bases and at J to 0 bases, leaving 8 bases not matched to a gene. The germline CDR1 and CDR2 sequences are LNHDA and SQIVND (reference sequence). CDR3 DNA (partial): TGTGCCAGTACCATCCCTGGGACAGCGAACACCGGGGAG. It is translated as CASTIPGTANTGE. The whole CDR3 is CASTIPGTANTGELFF.

Points on this clone: The observed sequence ends 3 residues before the CDR3 terminus, with the missing tail filled in from the germline J gene. At the DNA level, this CDR3 is encoded by other sequences in the same sample as well. The chain carries TRBV29-1 and TRBJ1-2; TRBD1 matches 9 bases. Germline lookup yields CDR1 SQVTM and CDR2 ANQGSEA. J gave up 2 bases and V 5 bases, and 3 bases lay outside the gene matches. The CDR3 runs to 13 residues. This CDR3 is CSVYGQGNYGYTF. Incomplete CDR3 DNA: TGCAGCGTTTACGGACAGGGGAACTATGGC.

The sequenced CDR3 bases are TGCGCCAGCAGCCAGACAGGGAACTATGGC. It specifies CASSQTGNYG. The full CDR3 protein reads CASSQTGNYGYTF. V usage is TRBV4-1 and J usage is TRBJ1-2; 7 bases are a match to TRBD1. The read stops 3 residues short of the end of the CDR3; the missing end is completed from the germline J gene. This CDR3 is built from 13 residues. With 3 bases clipped from V and 2 bases from J, the junction kept 0 bases outside the gene matches. CDR1 is MGHRA and CDR2 is YSYEKL in the germline V gene.

Concerning this clone: The sequence runs out 3 residues before the end of the CDR3; the remainder is reconstructed from the germline J gene. This sequence joins TRBV29-1 and TRBJ2-7; 9 positions agree with TRBD2. CDR1 and CDR2 (germline): SQVTM, ANQGSEA. The length of the CDR3 is 14 residues. Unmatched junction bases numbered 10, after V lost 7 bases and J lost 3 bases. The DNA read from the CDR3 is TGCAGCGCCACACCTAGCGGGGATTTCTACGAG. Amino acid sequence: CSATPSGDFYE. The CDR3 as a whole reads CSATPSGDFYEQYF.